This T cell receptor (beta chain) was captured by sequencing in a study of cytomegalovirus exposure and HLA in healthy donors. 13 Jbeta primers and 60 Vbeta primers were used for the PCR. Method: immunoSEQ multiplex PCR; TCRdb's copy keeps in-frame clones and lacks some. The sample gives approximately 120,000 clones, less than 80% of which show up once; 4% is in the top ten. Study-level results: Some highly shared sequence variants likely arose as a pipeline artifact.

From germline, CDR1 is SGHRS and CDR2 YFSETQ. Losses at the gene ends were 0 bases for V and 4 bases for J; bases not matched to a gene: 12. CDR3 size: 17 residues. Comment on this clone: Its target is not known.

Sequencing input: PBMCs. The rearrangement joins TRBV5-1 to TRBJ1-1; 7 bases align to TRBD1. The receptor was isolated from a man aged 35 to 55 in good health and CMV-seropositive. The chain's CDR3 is CASSLALQGRMGTEAFF. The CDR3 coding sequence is TGCGCCAGCAGCTTGGCTTTACAGGGGAGGATGGGCACTGAAGCTTTCTTT.